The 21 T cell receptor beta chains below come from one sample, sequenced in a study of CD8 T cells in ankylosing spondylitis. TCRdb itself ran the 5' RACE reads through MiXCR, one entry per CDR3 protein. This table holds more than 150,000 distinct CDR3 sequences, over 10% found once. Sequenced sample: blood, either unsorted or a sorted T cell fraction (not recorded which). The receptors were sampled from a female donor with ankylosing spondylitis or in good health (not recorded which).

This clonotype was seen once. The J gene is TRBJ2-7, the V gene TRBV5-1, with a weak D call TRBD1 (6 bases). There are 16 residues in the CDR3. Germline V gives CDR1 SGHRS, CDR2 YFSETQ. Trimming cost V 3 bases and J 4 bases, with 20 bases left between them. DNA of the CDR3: TGCGCCAGCAGCTCGTCCGGGTGGGACATATCATACGAGCAGTACTTC. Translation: CASSSSGWDISYEQYF.

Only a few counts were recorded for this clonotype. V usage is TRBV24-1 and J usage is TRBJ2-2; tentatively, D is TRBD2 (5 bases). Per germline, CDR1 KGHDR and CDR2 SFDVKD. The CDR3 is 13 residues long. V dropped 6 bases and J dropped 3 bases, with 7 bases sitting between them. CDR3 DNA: TGTGCCACCAGTACCGGGGACACCGGGGAGCTGTTTTTT. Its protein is CATSTGDTGELFF.

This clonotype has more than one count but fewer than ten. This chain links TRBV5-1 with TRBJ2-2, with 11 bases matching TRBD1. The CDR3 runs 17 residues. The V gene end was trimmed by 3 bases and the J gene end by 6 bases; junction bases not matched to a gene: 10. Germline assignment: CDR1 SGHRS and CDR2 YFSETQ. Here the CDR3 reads CASSSLGQGAGAGELFF. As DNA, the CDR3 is TGCGCCAGCAGCTCCCTTGGACAGGGGGCTGGGGCCGGGGAGCTGTTTTTT.

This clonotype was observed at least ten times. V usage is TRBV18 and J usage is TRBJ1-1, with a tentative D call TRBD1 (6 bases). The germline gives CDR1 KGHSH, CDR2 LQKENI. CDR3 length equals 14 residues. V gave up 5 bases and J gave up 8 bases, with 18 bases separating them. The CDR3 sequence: CASSIQGGIGEAFF. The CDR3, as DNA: TGTGCCAGCTCAATACAGGGAGGAATAGGGGAAGCTTTCTTT.

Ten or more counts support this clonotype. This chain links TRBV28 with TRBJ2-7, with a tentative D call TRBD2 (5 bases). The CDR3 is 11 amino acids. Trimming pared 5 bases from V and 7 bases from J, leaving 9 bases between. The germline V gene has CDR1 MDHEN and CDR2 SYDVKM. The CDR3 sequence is CASSTTREQYF. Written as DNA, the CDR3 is TGTGCCAGCAGTACAACTAGAGAGCAGTACTTC.

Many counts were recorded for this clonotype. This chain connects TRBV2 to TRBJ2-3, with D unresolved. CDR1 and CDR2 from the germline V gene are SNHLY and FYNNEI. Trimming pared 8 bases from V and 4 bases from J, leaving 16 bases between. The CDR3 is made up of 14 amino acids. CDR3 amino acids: CASALEGAADTQYF. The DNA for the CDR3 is TGTGCCAGCGCCCTGGAAGGAGCCGCAGATACGCAGTATTTT.

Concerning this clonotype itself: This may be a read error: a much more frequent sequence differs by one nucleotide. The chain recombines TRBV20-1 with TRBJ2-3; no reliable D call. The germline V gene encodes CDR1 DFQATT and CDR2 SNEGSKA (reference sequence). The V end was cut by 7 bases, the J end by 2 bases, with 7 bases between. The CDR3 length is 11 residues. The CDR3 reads CSVQHTDTQYF. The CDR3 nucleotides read TGCAGTGTACAACACACAGATACGCAGTATTTT.

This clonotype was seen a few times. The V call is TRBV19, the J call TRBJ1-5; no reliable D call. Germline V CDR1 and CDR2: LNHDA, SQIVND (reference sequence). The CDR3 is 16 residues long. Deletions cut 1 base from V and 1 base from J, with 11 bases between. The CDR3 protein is CASSIGTGRSNQPQHF. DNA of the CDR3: TGTGCCAGTAGTATAGGGACCGGCCGGAGCAATCAGCCCCAGCATTTT.

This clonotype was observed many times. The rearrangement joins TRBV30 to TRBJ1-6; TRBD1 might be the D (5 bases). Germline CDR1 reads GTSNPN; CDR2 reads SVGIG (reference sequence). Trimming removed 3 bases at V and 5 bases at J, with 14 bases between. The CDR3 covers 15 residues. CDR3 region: CAWSPGPLDNSPLHF. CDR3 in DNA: TGTGCCTGGAGCCCGGGGCCATTGGATAATTCACCCCTCCACTTT.

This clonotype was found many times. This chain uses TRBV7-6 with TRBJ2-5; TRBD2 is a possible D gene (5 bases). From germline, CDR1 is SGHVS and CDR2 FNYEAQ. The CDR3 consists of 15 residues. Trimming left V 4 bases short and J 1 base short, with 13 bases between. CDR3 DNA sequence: TGTGCCAGCAGCTCCCGGGGTTGGGGCCAAGAGACCCAGTACTTC. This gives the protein CASSSRGWGQETQYF. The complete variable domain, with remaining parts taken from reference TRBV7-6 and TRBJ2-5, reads GAGVSQSPRYKVTKRGQDVALRCDPISGHVSLYWYRQALGQGPEFLTYFNYEAQQDKSGLPNDRFSAERPEGSISTLTIQRTEQRDSAMYRCASSSRGWGQETQYFGPGTRLLVL.

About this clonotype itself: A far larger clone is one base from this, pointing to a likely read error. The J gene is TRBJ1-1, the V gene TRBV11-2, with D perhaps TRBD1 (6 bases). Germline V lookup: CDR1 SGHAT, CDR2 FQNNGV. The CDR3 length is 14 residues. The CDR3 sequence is CASGLSQGSTEAFF. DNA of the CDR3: TGTGCCAGCGGCTTGAGTCAGGGGAGCACTGAAGCTTTCTTT.

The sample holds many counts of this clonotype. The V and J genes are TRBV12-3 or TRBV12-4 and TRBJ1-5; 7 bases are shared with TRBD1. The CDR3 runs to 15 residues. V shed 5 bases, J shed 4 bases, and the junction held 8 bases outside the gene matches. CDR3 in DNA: TGTGCCAGCAGTGCAGCGGGACAGCTTAATCAGCCCCAGCATTTT. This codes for CASSAAGQLNQPQHF.

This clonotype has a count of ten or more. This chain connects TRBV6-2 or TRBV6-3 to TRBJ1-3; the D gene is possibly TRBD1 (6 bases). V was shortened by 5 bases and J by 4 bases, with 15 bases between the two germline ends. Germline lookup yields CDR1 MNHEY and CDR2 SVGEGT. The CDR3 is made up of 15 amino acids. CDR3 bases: TGTGCCAGCAGTCGCACCGGGACACCAGGAAACACCATATATTTT. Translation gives CASSRTGTPGNTIYF.

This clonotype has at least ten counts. The DNA of the CDR3 is TGTGCCAGCAGTGACCCCGAACCCTCGGGTCAGCCCCAGCATTTT. Its translation: CASSDPEPSGQPQHF. The chain has TRBV28 and TRBJ1-5; D is ambiguous. The germline CDR1 and CDR2 sequences are MDHEN and SYDVKM. The CDR3 spans 15 residues. Trimming took 5 bases from V and 6 from J, leaving 17 bases between them.

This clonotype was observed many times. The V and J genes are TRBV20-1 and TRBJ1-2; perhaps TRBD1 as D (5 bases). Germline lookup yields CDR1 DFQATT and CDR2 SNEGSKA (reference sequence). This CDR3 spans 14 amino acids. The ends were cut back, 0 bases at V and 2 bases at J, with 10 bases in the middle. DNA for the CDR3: TGCAGTGCTAGAGATATCGACAGAAACTATGGCTACACCTTC. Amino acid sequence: CSARDIDRNYGYTF.

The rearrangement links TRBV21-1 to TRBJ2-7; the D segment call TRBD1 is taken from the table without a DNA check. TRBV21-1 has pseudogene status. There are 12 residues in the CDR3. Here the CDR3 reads CASIFQGTEQYF. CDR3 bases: TGTGCCAGCATTTTTCAAGGGACCGAGCAGTACTTC.

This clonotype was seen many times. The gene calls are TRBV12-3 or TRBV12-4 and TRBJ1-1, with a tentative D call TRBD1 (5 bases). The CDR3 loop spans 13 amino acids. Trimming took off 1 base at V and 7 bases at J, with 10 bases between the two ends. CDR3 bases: TGTGCCAGCAGTTTAGACAGGATTATTGAAGCTTTCTTT. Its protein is CASSLDRIIEAFF.

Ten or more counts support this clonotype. The CDR3 DNA sequence: TGTGCCAGCAACCCCGGACAGAACTACGAGCAGTACTTC. Residues: CASNPGQNYEQYF. The rearrangement uses TRBV28 and TRBJ2-7; D possibly corresponds to TRBD1 (6 bases). V gave up 7 bases and J gave up 3 bases, with 13 bases separating them. The CDR3 has 13 residues. Germline loops: CDR1 MDHEN, CDR2 SYDVKM.

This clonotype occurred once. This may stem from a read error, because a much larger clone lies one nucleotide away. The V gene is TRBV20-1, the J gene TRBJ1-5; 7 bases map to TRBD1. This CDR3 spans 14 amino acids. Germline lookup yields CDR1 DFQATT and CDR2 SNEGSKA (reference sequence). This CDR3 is CRARVAGGNQPQHF. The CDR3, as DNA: TGCAGAGCTAGAGTTGCAGGGGGTAATCAGCCCCAGCATTTT.

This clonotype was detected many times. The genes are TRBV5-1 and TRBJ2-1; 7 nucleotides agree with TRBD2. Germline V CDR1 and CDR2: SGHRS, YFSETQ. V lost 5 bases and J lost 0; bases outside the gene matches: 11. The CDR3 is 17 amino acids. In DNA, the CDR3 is TGCGCCAGCAGTCGGGGGACTACAAAGAGCTCCTACAATGAGCAGTTCTTC. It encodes CASSRGTTKSSYNEQFF.

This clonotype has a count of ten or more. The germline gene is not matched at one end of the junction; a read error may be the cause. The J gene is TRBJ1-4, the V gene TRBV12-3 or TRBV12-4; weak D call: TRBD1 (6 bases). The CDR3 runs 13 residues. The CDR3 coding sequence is TGTGCCAGCAGTTCCCAAGGGAAGGGGGGCCTCGTTTTT. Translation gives CASSSQGKGGLVF.